A selection of T cell receptor beta chains follows, all from one sample in a study of beta chain features in type 1 diabetes. Clones were sequenced by immunoSEQ multiplex PCR, and TCRdb holds only the in-frame ones, with some missing. The sample contains about 360,000 clones, 10% to 15% of which appear only once. The sample taken for sequencing was naive CD4+ T cells from blood. The source of these receptors is a woman aged 18-29 years with type 1 diabetes. The CDR3 runs from the conserved cysteine through the conserved F or W. Each record gives: clone size, V gene, D gene, J gene, CDR3 DNA, CDR3 protein. The D gene is left open where the match is weak. Only part of the rows carry a size: once, few, many, or a class if the clone is expanded.

>NA|TRBV5-1|TRBD1|TRBJ2-7
TGCGCCAGCAGCCCCGGGACAGGGGGTAACGAGCAGTACTTC
CASSPGTGGNEQYF
>few|TRBV19|TRBD2|TRBJ2-7
TGTGCCAGCGCCCGGACTAGCGACTACGAGCAGTACTTC
CASARTSDYEQYF
>few|TRBV25-1|TRBD1|TRBJ1-1
TGTGCCAGCAAGGGCGCAGGGGGCAACACTGAAGCTTTCTTT
CASKGAGGNTEAFF
>few|TRBV30|NA|TRBJ2-2
TGTGCCTGGAGCCCTACCTGGGGGGAGCTGTTTTTT
CAWSPTWGELFF
>NA|TRBV27|TRBD1|TRBJ1-6
TGTGCCAGCAGCTTGTCCGGGACAGAATATTCACCCCTCCACTTT
CASSLSGTEYSPLHF
>few|TRBV7-9|TRBD2|TRBJ2-4
TGTGCCAGCAGCTTAACGGGACTAGCGCCCTCAGCCAAAAACATTCAGTACTTC
CASSLTGLAPSAKNIQYF
>few|TRBV7-2|NA|TRBJ2-5
TGTGCCAGCAGCCAGCGGTTACAAGAGACCCAGTACTTC
CASSQRLQETQYF
>few|TRBV5-4|TRBD2|TRBJ2-1
TGTGCCAGCAGCTTCCTAGCGGGAGTTCGATCCTACAATGAGCAGTTCTTC
CASSFLAGVRSYNEQFF
>NA|TRBV2|NA|TRBJ2-7
TGTGCCAGCTCCGAGGAACGAGGCTACGAGCAGTACTTC
CASSEERGYEQYF
>NA|TRBV28|NA|TRBJ2-6
TGTGCCAGCAGTTCAGGGCCCCCTGGGGCCAACGTCCTGACTTTC
CASSSGPPGANVLTF
>few|TRBV29-1|NA|TRBJ1-1
TGCAGCGTTGAAGGCCGGTTGAACACTGAAGCTTTCTTT
CSVEGRLNTEAFF
>NA|TRBV5-1|NA|TRBJ2-3
TGCGCCAGCAGCCGCGACCCCGGGGCAGATACGCAGTATTTT
CASSRDPGADTQYF
>few|TRBV15|TRBD1|TRBJ1-4
TGTGCCACCAGCAGAGCGCTAGAACAGGGGGGAGAAAAACTGTTTTTT
CATSRALEQGGEKLFF
>NA|TRBV6-4|TRBD1|TRBJ2-1
TGTGCCAGCAGTGAGACGACAGGGAACTCCTACAATGAGCAGTTCTTC
CASSETTGNSYNEQFF
>NA|TRBV5-4|TRBD2|TRBJ2-3
TGTGCCAGCAGCTTTAGCGGGGGGGCCTCGGCAGATACGCAGTATTTT
CASSFSGGASADTQYF
>few|TRBV28|NA|TRBJ1-2
TGTGCCAGCAGTTCAACAGGGACCTATGGCTACACCTTC
CASSSTGTYGYTF
>few|TRBV9|NA|TRBJ2-7
TGTGCCAGCAGCGTAGCGGCGGGTGGGATTCACGAGCAGTACTTC
CASSVAAGGIHEQYF
>NA|TRBV5-8|NA|TRBJ1-3
TGTGCCAGCAGCTTCCGGGGAGCGGGAAACACCATATATTTT
CASSFRGAGNTIYF
>few|TRBV9|NA|TRBJ2-7
TGTGCCAGCAGCGTAGATTGGGCGAGCTCCTACGAGCAGTACTTC
CASSVDWASSYEQYF
>few|TRBV5-4|NA|TRBJ2-5
TGTGCCAGCAGCCCCCGAGGAGGGCTCCAAGAGACCCAGTACTTC
CASSPRGGLQETQYF
>few|TRBV6-6|NA|TRBJ1-5
TGTGCCAGCAGTTACCCGGGAAGCAATCAGCCCCAGCATTTT
CASSYPGSNQPQHF
>NA|TRBV5-1|NA|TRBJ1-4
TGCGCCAGCAGCTTGGTGGCAGCTAATGAAAAACTGTTTTTT
CASSLVAANEKLFF
>NA|TRBV6-5|NA|TRBJ1-1
TGTGCCAGCAATCGAAACAGGAACACTGAAGCTTTCTTT
CASNRNRNTEAFF
>NA|TRBV7-9|TRBD1|TRBJ2-7
TGTGCCAGCAGCTTAGCAACTCCGGGACAGGGGTACGAGCAGTACTTC
CASSLATPGQGYEQYF
>few|TRBV5-1|TRBD1|TRBJ2-7
TGCGCCAGCAGCGGACAGGGGGGAACCTACGAGCAGTACTTC
CASSGQGGTYEQYF
>NA|TRBV18|NA|TRBJ2-1
TGTGCCAGCTCACCACCTAGTTACAATGAGCAGTTCTTC
CASSPPSYNEQFF
>NA|TRBV5-1|NA|TRBJ2-3
TGCGCCAGCAGCCTCCAAACGGGGGGCAAGGTGTATTTT
CASSLQTGGKVYF
>few|TRBV10-2|NA|TRBJ1-1
TGCGCCAGCAGTGAGTCAGGGGCCTTAGCAGCTTTCTTT
CASSESGALAAFF
>few|TRBV5-1|TRBD1|TRBJ2-7
TGCGCCAGCAGCTTGACACGGGACAGCACCTACGAGCAGTACTTC
CASSLTRDSTYEQYF
>few|TRBV2|NA|TRBJ1-4
TGTGCCAGCAGGGCCCTGCGGGAAAAACTGTTTTTT
CASRALREKLFF
>few|TRBV28|NA|TRBJ2-7
TGTGCCAGCTCAGTTCTCGGGTACGAGCAGTACTTC
CASSVLGYEQYF
>NA|TRBV4-3|TRBD2|TRBJ2-3
TGCGCCAGCAGCCAAGTGTGGCAAGCGGGGGGGCAGGGTACGCAGTATTTT
CASSQVWQAGGQGTQYF
>NA|TRBV7-9|TRBD1|TRBJ2-1
TGTGCCAGCAGTAAGAAAACAGGGGGCCTCGACAATGAGCAGTTCTTC
CASSKKTGGLDNEQFF
>NA|TRBV18|TRBD1|TRBJ1-5
TGTGCCAGCTCACCCGACAGGGAGAGTCAGCCCCAGCATTTT
CASSPDRESQPQHF
>NA|TRBV28|TRBD1|TRBJ2-7
TGTGCCAGCAGCCCATATCCGGGACAGGACTACGAGCAGTACTTC
CASSPYPGQDYEQYF
>NA|TRBV5-1|TRBD1|TRBJ2-2
TGCGCCAGCAGCCCACAGGGGACGGACGGGGAGCTGTTTTTT
CASSPQGTDGELFF
>few|TRBV4-1|TRBD1|TRBJ2-4
TGCGCCAGCAGCCGCGCTCGGACAGGGGGAGGTGGACAGTACTTC
CASSRARTGGGGQYF
>NA|TRBV7-8|NA|TRBJ2-1
TGTGCCAGCAGCTTAGTTCGGGCAGGGGGGAACAATGAGCAGTTCTTC
CASSLVRAGGNNEQFF
>NA|TRBV4-3|TRBD2|TRBJ2-3
TGCGCCAGCAGCCAAGATGCCCGACTAGCGGGAGGTACTAGCACAGATACGCAGTATTTT
CASSQDARLAGGTSTDTQYF
>NA|TRBV9|NA|TRBJ2-5
TGTGCCAGCAGCGCGTGGGCAAGGGAGACCCAGTACTTC
CASSAWARETQYF
>once|TRBV15|TRBD1|TRBJ1-2
TGTGCCACCAGCAGAGATAAAGGACAGGGTATAGTCTACACCTTC
CATSRDKGQGIVYTF
>NA|TRBV28|NA|TRBJ2-7
TGTGCCAGCAGACCCGACAGGACGGCCAGCTCCTACGAGCAGTACTTC
CASRPDRTASSYEQYF
>NA|TRBV6-5|NA|TRBJ1-2
TGTGCCAGCAGTTACAAGGGGACACTCTATGGCTACACCTTC
CASSYKGTLYGYTF
>few|TRBV7-9|TRBD2|TRBJ2-7
TGTGCCAGCAGCCGACTAGCGGCCCTCTCCTACGAGCAGTACTTC
CASSRLAALSYEQYF
>NA|TRBV6-5|NA|TRBJ2-1
TGTGCCAGCAGTTACTTGGACTCCAGGCAGGATGAGCAGTTCTTC
CASSYLDSRQDEQFF
>few|TRBV4-1|TRBD2|TRBJ2-3
TGCGCCAGCAGCCAAGAACTAGCGGGAGGAGGGGATACGCAGTATTTT
CASSQELAGGGDTQYF
>few|TRBV6-4|NA|TRBJ2-1
TGTGCCACAAGGGAGCAGAGCTCCTACAATGAGCAGTTCTTC
CATREQSSYNEQFF
>NA|TRBV30|NA|TRBJ2-7
TGTGCCTGGAGTGAGACATCTCGGGAGCAGTACTTC
CAWSETSREQYF